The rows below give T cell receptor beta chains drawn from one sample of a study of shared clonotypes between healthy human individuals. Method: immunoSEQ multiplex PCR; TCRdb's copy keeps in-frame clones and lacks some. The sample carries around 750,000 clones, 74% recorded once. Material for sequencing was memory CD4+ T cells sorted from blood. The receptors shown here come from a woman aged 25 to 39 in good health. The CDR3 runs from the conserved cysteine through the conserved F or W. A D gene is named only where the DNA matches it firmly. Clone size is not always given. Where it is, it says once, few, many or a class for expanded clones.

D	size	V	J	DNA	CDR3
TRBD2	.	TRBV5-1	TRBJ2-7	TGCGCCAGCGGACCATACGGGACTAGCGGTGACGAGCAGTACTTC	CASGPYGTSGDEQYF
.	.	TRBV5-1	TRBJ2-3	TGCGCCAGCAGCTCCAGTACAGATACGCAGTATTTT	CASSSSTDTQYF
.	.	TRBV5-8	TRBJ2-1	TGTGCCAGCAGCGCCTATAATGAGCAGTTCTTC	CASSAYNEQFF
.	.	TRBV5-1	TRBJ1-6	TGCGCCAGCAGCGCGGGGGACGGCCCTAGGAATTCACCCCTCCACTTT	CASSAGDGPRNSPLHF
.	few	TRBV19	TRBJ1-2	TGTGCCAGTAGTGAGCTCGGACGTGGGACCTCTGGCTACACCTTC	CASSELGRGTSGYTF
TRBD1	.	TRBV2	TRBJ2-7	TGTGCCAACCTTCGACAGGGGGCAAGGGACGAGCAGTACTTC	CANLRQGARDEQYF
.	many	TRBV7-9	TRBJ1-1	TGTGCCAGCAGCTTAGCGGAGCGGGGTGCTTTCTTT	CASSLAERGAFF
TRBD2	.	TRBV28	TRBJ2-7	TGTGCCAGCAGCCGCGGGACTAGCGGTACCTACGAGCAGTACTTC	CASSRGTSGTYEQYF
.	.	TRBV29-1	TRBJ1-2	TGCAGCGTTGAGACAGGCGGCTATGGCTACACCTTC	CSVETGGYGYTF
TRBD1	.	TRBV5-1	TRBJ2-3	TGCGCCAGCAGCGACAGGGGGCGGACAGATACGCAGTATTTT	CASSDRGRTDTQYF
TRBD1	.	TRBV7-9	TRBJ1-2	TGTGCCAGCAGAGAACCGGGACAGGGTTCTTCATATGGCTACACCTTC	CASREPGQGSSYGYTF
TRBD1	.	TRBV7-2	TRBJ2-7	TGTGCCAGCAGCTCCCCCTCTCGACAGGGTTCTCGATACGAGCAGTACTTC	CASSSPSRQGSRYEQYF
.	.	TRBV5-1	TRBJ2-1	TGCGCCAGCAGCTTAACTATTGTAAGCTACAATGAGCAGTTCTTC	CASSLTIVSYNEQFF
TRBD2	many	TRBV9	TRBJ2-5	TGTGCCAGCAGCTTAAGCGGGAGGGCCGATCAAGAGACCCAGTACTTC	CASSLSGRADQETQYF
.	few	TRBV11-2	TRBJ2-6	TGTGCCAGCAGCCCCTTGGGTGTCTCTGGGGCCAACGTCCTGACTTTC	CASSPLGVSGANVLTF
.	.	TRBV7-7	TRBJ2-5	TGTGCCAGCAGCCGGGACACGAAAGAGGCCCAGTACTTC	CASSRDTKEAQYF
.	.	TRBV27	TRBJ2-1	TGTGCCAGCAGTATCCGGAATGAGCAGTTCTTC	CASSIRNEQFF
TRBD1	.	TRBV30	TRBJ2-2	TGTGCCTGGAGTTCAGGACAGGGGAACGGGGAGCTGTTTTTT	CAWSSGQGNGELFF
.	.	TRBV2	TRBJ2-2	TGTGCCAGCAGTGTAGCGCGGTCCACCGGGGAGCTGTTTTTT	CASSVARSTGELFF
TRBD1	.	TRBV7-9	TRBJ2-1	TGTGCCAGCAGGGCAGGGGGTCCCAATGAGCAGTTCTTC	CASRAGGPNEQFF
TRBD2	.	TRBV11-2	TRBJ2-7	TGTGCCAGCAGCTTAGATTGGGTACATACTAGCGGGAGATCCTCCTACGAGCAGTACTTC	CASSLDWVHTSGRSSYEQYF
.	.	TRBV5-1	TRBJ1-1	TGCGCCAGCAGCTCGAATCAGCTCCAAGCAACTGAAGCTTTCTTT	CASSSNQLQATEAFF
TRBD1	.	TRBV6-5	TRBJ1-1	TGTGCCAGCAGTTCACACCACAGGGGGCGGACCACTGAAGCTTTCTTT	CASSSHHRGRTTEAFF
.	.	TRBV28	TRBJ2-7	TGTGCCACCTGGGGGGCCTACGAGCAGTACTTC	CATWGAYEQYF
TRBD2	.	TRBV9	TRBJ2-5	TGTGCCAGCAGGGGACTAGCGGGAGTTAGATCACAAGAGACCCAGTACTTC	CASRGLAGVRSQETQYF
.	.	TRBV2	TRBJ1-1	TGTGCCAGCAGTGTACAGCAGACTGAAGCTTTCTTT	CASSVQQTEAFF
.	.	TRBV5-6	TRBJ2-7	TGTGCCAGCAGCTTCGGCAGGGGGGGCGAGCAGTACTTC	CASSFGRGGEQYF
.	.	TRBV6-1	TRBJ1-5	TGTGCCAGCAGTGAAGCGGCGGTGGTTGAGAAGCAGCCCCAGCATTTT	CASSEAAVVEKQPQHF
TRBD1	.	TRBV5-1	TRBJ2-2	TGCGCCAGCAGGAAACGACAGGGAAGAAACGGCGGGGAGCTGTTTTTT	CASRKRQGRNGGELFF
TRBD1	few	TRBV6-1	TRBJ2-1	TGTGCCAGCAGTCCCGGACAGGGGGATTACAATGAGCAGTTCTTC	CASSPGQGDYNEQFF
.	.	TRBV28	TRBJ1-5	TGTGCCAGCAGTTTTTCGGGGGCCTATAATCAGCCCCAGCATTTT	CASSFSGAYNQPQHF
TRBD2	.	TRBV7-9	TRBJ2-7	TGTGCCAGCAGCTTGCGGGGGTCCTACGAGCAGTACTTC	CASSLRGSYEQYF
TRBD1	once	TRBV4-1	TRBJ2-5	TGCGCCAGCAGCAAACAGGGGTCTTCTGAGACCCAGTACTTC	CASSKQGSSETQYF
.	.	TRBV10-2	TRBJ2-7	TGCGCCAGCAGTGTTAGCAGCAAAGGCCTCGAGCAGTACTTC	CASSVSSKGLEQYF
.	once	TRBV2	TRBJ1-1	TGTGCCAGCAGGCCTCAGTTGAACACTGAAGCTTTCTTT	CASRPQLNTEAFF
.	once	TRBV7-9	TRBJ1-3	TGTGCCAGCAGTAGTAGACAGGCATACACCATATATTTT	CASSSRQAYTIYF
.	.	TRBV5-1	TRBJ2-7	TGCGCCAGCAGGTCGGGGACGGCCTCCTACGAGCAGTACTTC	CASRSGTASYEQYF
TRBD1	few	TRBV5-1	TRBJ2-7	TGCGCCAGCAGCAAGACAGGGGTCTCCTACGAGCAGTACTTC	CASSKTGVSYEQYF
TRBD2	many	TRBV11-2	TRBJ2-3	TGTGCCAGCAGCTCCCACCTGAGACTAGCGGGAGGGGTGGGAGATACGCAGTATTTT	CASSSHLRLAGGVGDTQYF
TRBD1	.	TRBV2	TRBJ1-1	TGTGCCAGCAGCCGAACAGGGGTGGGCACTGAAGCTTTCTTT	CASSRTGVGTEAFF
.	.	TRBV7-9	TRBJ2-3	TGTGCCAGCAGCTTAGCGCTTGGGGTAGCGGATACGCAGTATTTT	CASSLALGVADTQYF
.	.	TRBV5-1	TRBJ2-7	TGCGCCAGCAGAAGACCAGGGGAATTATACGAGCAGTACTTC	CASRRPGELYEQYF
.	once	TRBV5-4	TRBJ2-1	TGTGCCAGCAGCTTGTCAGCCGGGAGCCACAATGAGCAGTTCTTC	CASSLSAGSHNEQFF
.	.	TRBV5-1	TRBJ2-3	TGCGCCAGCAGCTTGGTAGGTCCAGATACAGATACGCAGTATTTT	CASSLVGPDTDTQYF
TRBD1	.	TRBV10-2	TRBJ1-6	TGCGCCAGCAGTCTTACAGGGGGCCAAAATTCACCCCTCCACTTT	CASSLTGGQNSPLHF
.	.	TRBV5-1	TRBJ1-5	TGCGCCAGCAGCTTGGGGGACGGGGTATGGAATCAGCCCCAGCATTTT	CASSLGDGVWNQPQHF
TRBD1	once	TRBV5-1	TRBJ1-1	TGCGCCAGCAGCTCCCGGACAGGGGGCGTGGGTCGAAGAGTCCTCAACACTGAAGCTTTCTTT	CASSSRTGGVGRRVLNTEAFF
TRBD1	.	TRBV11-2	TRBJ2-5	TGTGCCAGCAGCTCGCAGGGGGCGGTTGAGACCCAGTACTTC	CASSSQGAVETQYF
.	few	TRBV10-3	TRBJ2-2	TGTGCCATCGAGAGCATGCGCGGTGGGGAGCTGTTTTTT	CAIESMRGGELFF
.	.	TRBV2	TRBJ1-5	TGTGCCAGCAGTGACAGACAGAGGAGCAATCAGCCCCAGCATTTT	CASSDRQRSNQPQHF
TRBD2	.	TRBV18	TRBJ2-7	TGTGCCAGCTCACCTGGGGGCGGGAGGCCTTCCTACGAGCAGTACTTC	CASSPGGGRPSYEQYF
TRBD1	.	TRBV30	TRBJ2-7	TGTGCCTGGGCCGGGACAGGGTCCTACGAGCAGTACTTC	CAWAGTGSYEQYF
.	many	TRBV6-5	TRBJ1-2	TGTGCCAGCAGCGCCGGGACCCCCTATGGCTACACCTTC	CASSAGTPYGYTF
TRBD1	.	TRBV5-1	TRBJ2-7	TGCGCCAGCAGCTTATTACCGGGACAGGGGGTCTCCTACGAGCAGTACTTC	CASSLLPGQGVSYEQYF
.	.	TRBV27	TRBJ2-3	TGTGCCAGCAGTGGCGGGCTAAGCACAGATACGCAGTATTTT	CASSGGLSTDTQYF